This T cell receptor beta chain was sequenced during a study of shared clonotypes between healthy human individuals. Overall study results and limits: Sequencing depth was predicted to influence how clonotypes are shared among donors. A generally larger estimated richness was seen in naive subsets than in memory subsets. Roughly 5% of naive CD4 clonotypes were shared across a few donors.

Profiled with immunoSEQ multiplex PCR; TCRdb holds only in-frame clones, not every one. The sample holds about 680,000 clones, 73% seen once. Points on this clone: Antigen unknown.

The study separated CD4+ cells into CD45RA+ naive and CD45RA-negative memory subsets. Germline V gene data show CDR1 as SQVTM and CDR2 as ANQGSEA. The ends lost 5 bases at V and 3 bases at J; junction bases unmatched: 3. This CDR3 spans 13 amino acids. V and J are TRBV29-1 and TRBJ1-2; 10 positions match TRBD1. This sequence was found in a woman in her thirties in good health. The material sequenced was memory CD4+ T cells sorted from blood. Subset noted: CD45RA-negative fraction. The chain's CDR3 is CSVQTGGDYGYTF. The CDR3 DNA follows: TGCAGCGTTCAGACAGGGGGCGACTATGGCTACACCTTC.